These 20 T cell receptor beta chains were all obtained from the same sample, sequenced in a study of shared clonotypes between healthy human individuals (TCRdb year 2020). Libraries were prepared through the immunoSEQ multiplex PCR assay. In TCRdb, the immuneACCESS table is reduced to in-frame sequences with V and J assigned. These tables do not hold every clone; where another copy was compared, an unresolved V gene accounts for under half, and the others remain unexplained. The sample table contains roughly 1,600,000 clones; only one count was recorded for approximately 98.5% of them. The ten largest clones represent 0.36% of the sample. Sequenced: naive CD4+ T cells sorted from blood. This sample's cell subset or site label indicates: CD45RA+ positively selected. Receptors were obtained from a man aged 25 to 40 in good health.

Concerning this clone: This CDR3 is also generated by other DNA sequences in the sample. The V and J genes are TRBV7-2 and TRBJ2-1; unclear D gene. Germline assignment: CDR1 SGHTA and CDR2 FQGNSA. V lost 4 bases, J lost 0 bases, and 10 bases lay in between. This CDR3 comprises 15 residues. CDR3 DNA: TGTGCCAGCAGCTCCGGGCCAAGCTCCTACAATGAGCAGTTCTTC. It codes for CASSSGPSSYNEQFF.

Concerning this clone: The identical CDR3 is also encoded by other nucleotide sequences in the sample. The V gene is TRBV9, the J gene TRBJ2-3, with a weak D call TRBD2 (6 bases). Trimming took 2 bases from V and 6 from J, leaving 13 bases between them. The germline gives CDR1 SGDLS, CDR2 YYNGEE. The CDR3 extends over 14 amino acids. CDR3 sequence (DNA): TGTGCCAGCAGCGTTAGTGGGAGGTCGGATACGCAGTATTTT. Its translation is CASSVSGRSDTQYF. The full variable domain, rest sourced from reference TRBV9 and TRBJ2-3, is DSGVTQTPKHLITATGQRVTLRCSPRSGDLSVYWYQQSLDQGLQFLIQYYNGEERAKGNILERFSAQQFPDLHSELNLSSLELGDSALYFCASSVSGRSDTQYFGPGTRLTVL.

The CDR3 sequence: CASSLGRDRGTQYF. CDR3 coding DNA: TGCGCCAGCAGCCTGGGCCGGGACAGAGGGACCCAGTACTTC. The V gene is TRBV5-1, the J gene TRBJ2-5; 7 bases are shared with TRBD1. With 4 bases clipped from V and 7 bases from J, the junction kept 10 bases outside the gene matches. Germline-derived CDR1 and CDR2 are SGHRS and YFSETQ. The CDR3 sequence is 14 residues long.

The chain links TRBV7-2 to TRBJ2-1; no firm D call. CDR1 is SGHTA, CDR2 FQGNSA, per germline. With 1 base removed from V and 6 bases from J, the gap between germline ends came to 10 bases. This CDR3 is built from 14 residues. CDR3 nucleotide sequence: TGTGCCAGCAGCTTAGTGATAGCTAGCAATGAGCAGTTCTTC. Amino acids: CASSLVIASNEQFF.

The chain couples TRBV5-1 to TRBJ2-7; TRBD1 matches at 7 bases. Germline-derived CDR1 and CDR2 are SGHRS and YFSETQ. The CDR3 covers 17 residues. With 4 bases clipped from V and 0 bases from J, the junction kept 13 bases outside the gene matches. The CDR3 reads CASSPGLKGAISYEQYF. The CDR3 DNA sequence: TGCGCCAGCAGCCCCGGATTGAAGGGGGCGATCTCCTACGAGCAGTACTTC.

The chain links TRBV11-2 to TRBJ2-5; 8 bases fit TRBD2. J was trimmed by 5 bases and V by 5 bases; bases with no gene match: 7. Germline V gene lookup returns CDR1 SGHAT and CDR2 FQNNGV. The length of the CDR3 is 14 residues. The CDR3 nucleotides are TGTGCCAGCAGCCCGGGAGGGCCTAGGGAGACCCAGTACTTC. It translates to CASSPGGPRETQYF.

The genes are TRBV28 and TRBJ1-5; D is perhaps TRBD1 (5 bases). Germline-derived CDR1 and CDR2 are MDHEN and SYDVKM. V lost 1 base to trimming and J lost 6 bases, with 13 bases between them. This CDR3 spans 15 amino acids. DNA of the CDR3: TGTGCCAGCAGTTTATCTACGGGGACGGCTCAGCCCCAGCATTTT. Its protein product is CASSLSTGTAQPQHF. The full variable domain, rest sourced from reference TRBV28 and TRBJ1-5, is DVKVTQSSRYLVKRTGEKVFLECVQDMDHENMFWYRQDPGLGLRLIYFSYDVKMKEKGDIPEGYSVSREKKERFSLILESASTNQTSMYLCASSLSTGTAQPQHFGDGTRLSIL.

This clone occurred once. The J gene is TRBJ2-7, the V gene TRBV2, with D unclear. CDR1 is SNHLY and CDR2 is FYNNEI in the germline V gene. V lost 3 bases and J 9 bases, leaving 12 bases between the germline ends. The CDR3 length is 12 residues. CDR3 in DNA: TGTGCCAGCAGTGACCTGGGGTATGGGCAGTACTTC. The encoded protein is CASSDLGYGQYF.

V gene TRBV15 combines with J gene TRBJ2-5; D is undetermined. CDR3 length: 14 residues. Looked up from germline, CDR1 is LNHNV and CDR2 is YYDKDF (reference sequence). Deletions cut 6 bases from V and 5 bases from J, with 16 bases between. The CDR3 DNA is TGTGCCACCAGTAAAGATCTAGTGTGGGAGACCCAGTACTTC. Amino acid sequence: CATSKDLVWETQYF.

The chain couples TRBV6-1 to TRBJ1-3; D unresolved. The CDR3 covers 13 residues. Germline loops: CDR1 MNHNS, CDR2 SASEGT. V was clipped by 7 bases and J by 4 bases, with 11 bases between them. The DNA for the CDR3 is TGTGCCAGCACCCCGAAGTTGGGAAACACCATATATTTT. This codes for CASTPKLGNTIYF.

The V call is TRBV11-1, the J call TRBJ2-1, with D possibly being TRBD2 (6 bases). V was shortened by 5 bases and J by 1 base, with 15 bases between the two germline ends. The germline CDR1 and CDR2 sequences are SGHAT and FQDESV (reference sequence). The CDR3 runs to 16 residues. The CDR3: CASSRGDRESYNEQFF. In DNA, the CDR3 is TGTGCCAGCAGCCGCGGCGATCGGGAGTCCTACAATGAGCAGTTCTTC.

The J gene is TRBJ2-3, the V gene TRBV5-1; 7 nucleotides match TRBD2. Losses at the gene ends were 2 bases for V and 1 base for J; bases not matched to a gene: 13. The CDR3 runs to 18 residues. Per the germline V gene, CDR1 is SGHRS and CDR2 is YFSETQ. CDR3 in amino acids: CASSFRSGAGDRTDTQYF. The CDR3 nucleotides are TGCGCCAGCAGCTTCCGGAGTGGGGCGGGGGACCGCACAGATACGCAGTATTTT.

The V call is TRBV28, the J call TRBJ2-7; D is possibly TRBD1 or TRBD2 (5 bases each). The V gene lost 5 bases and the J gene lost 7 bases, with 18 bases spanning the gap. The length of the CDR3 is 14 residues. Germline V lookup: CDR1 MDHEN, CDR2 SYDVKM. The DNA for the CDR3 is TGTGCCAGCAGTATCCGGGACGGGACGGGGGAGCAGTACTTC. This sequence encodes CASSIRDGTGEQYF.

The gene calls are TRBV7-2 and TRBJ1-2; no firm D call. Deletions cut 1 base from V and 3 bases from J, with 12 bases between. Germline CDR1 reads SGHTA; CDR2 reads FQGNSA. The CDR3 loop spans 15 amino acids. The CDR3 sequence is CASSLVLDGDYGYTF. The DNA of the CDR3 is TGTGCCAGCAGCTTAGTCCTGGACGGGGACTATGGCTACACCTTC. The whole variable domain, filled in from reference TRBV7-2 and TRBJ1-2, reads GAGVSQSPSNKVTEKGKDVELRCDPISGHTALYWYRQSLGQGLEFLIYFQGNSAPDKSGLPSDRFSAERTGGSVSTLTIQRTQQEDSAVYLCASSLVLDGDYGYTFGSGTRLTVV.

The genes are TRBV19 and TRBJ1-2, with TRBD1 as a possible D gene (5 bases). The CDR3 has 14 amino acids. Germline CDR1 and CDR2: LNHDA and SQIVND (reference sequence). V was pared by 6 bases and J by 5 bases, with 16 bases between. The CDR3 sequence: CASSTRDPFYGYTF. As DNA, the CDR3 is TGTGCCAGTAGCACCAGGGACCCTTTTTATGGCTACACCTTC.

V usage is TRBV28 and J usage is TRBJ2-2; TRBD1 agrees at 8 bases. CDR1 is MDHEN, CDR2 SYDVKM, per germline. V dropped 8 bases and J dropped 3; count of bases not matched to a gene: 11. The CDR3 extends over 16 amino acids. Here the CDR3 DNA reads TGTGCCAGCCGATACTCCCCGGGACAGGACACCGGGGAGCTGTTTTTT. Translating it yields CASRYSPGQDTGELFF.

The chain carries TRBV6-5 and TRBJ2-7, with 10 bases aligning to TRBD2. The germline gives CDR1 MNHEY, CDR2 SVGAGI. Germline trimming cut 2 bases from V and 4 bases from J; bases unmatched to any gene: 5. The CDR3 is made up of 15 amino acids. CDR3 loop: CASSYTASGSYEQYF. The DNA for the CDR3 is TGTGCCAGCAGTTACACGGCTAGCGGGAGTTACGAGCAGTACTTC.

V gene TRBV6-5 combines with J gene TRBJ1-2; no definite D call. The CDR3 is made up of 15 amino acids. V lost 2 bases, J lost 2 bases, and 12 bases lay in between. Germline V gives CDR1 MNHEY, CDR2 SVGAGI. Here the CDR3 DNA reads TGTGCCAGCAGTTACGCGCAGAAATGGAACTATGGCTACACCTTC. Its translation is CASSYAQKWNYGYTF.

The chain links TRBV6-5 to TRBJ1-1; 8 nucleotides match TRBD1. V trimming: 4 bases; J trimming: 5 bases; junction bases outside the gene matches: 3. This CDR3 is built from 13 residues. Germline values: CDR1 MNHEY, CDR2 SVGAGI. The DNA for the CDR3 is TGTGCCAGCAGTTCAGGGGGCAGGACTGAAGCTTTCTTT. This translates into CASSSGGRTEAFF.

This clone was picked up one time. The chain joins TRBV5-6 to TRBJ2-3, with a possible D match to TRBD2 (6 bases). Germline CDR1 is SGHDT and CDR2 is YYEEEE. The ends were cut back, 1 base at V and 4 bases at J, with 16 bases in the middle. The CDR3 length is 16 residues. The CDR3 DNA reads as TGTGCCAGCAGCTTGTCCTCGGCGGGAACGGCAGATACGCAGTATTTT. Translated, it gives CASSLSSAGTADTQYF.